This T cell receptor beta chain was identified in a study of T cell repertoires in cytomegalovirus infection. The CDR3 sequence is 12 residues long. The sample holds a few counts of this clonotype. Its antigen is not known. Germline is not matched at one junction end, which may reflect a read error. In TCRdb, the reads were re-called with MiXCR into one record per CDR3 protein. The sample carries hundreds of thousands of distinct CDR3 sequences, roughly 30% recorded once. The sequenced sample was cultured CD8+ T cells from PBMCs, obtained from culture after CMV antigen stimulation. The receptor's source is a human donor in good health (CMV status not recorded). Some clones in this sample may be carry-over from other donors' samples. The V call is TRBV5-3, the J call TRBJ1-1; D unresolved. TRBV5-3 is classed as an ORF, of uncertain function. CDR3 sequence: CASSLRGDEAFF. The CDR3 coding sequence is TGTGCCAGCAGCTTGAGAGGTGATGAAGCTTTCTTT.